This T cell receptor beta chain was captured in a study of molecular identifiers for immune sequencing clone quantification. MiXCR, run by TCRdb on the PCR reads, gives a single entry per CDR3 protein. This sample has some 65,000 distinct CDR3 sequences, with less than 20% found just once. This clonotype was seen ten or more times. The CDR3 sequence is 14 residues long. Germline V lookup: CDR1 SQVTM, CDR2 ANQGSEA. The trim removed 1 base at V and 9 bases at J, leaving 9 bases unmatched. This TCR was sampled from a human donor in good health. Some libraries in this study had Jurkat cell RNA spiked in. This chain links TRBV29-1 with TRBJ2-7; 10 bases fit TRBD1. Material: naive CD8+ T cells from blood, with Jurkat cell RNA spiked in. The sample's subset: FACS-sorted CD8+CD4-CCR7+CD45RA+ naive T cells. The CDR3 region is CSVEGLGTGVRQYF. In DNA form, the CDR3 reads TGCAGCGTTGAAGGATTAGGGACAGGGGTACGGCAGTACTTC.